Presented here are 27 T cell receptor beta chains from one specimen sequenced in a study of T cell responses to AZD1222 COVID-19 vaccine. Measured with immunoSEQ multiplex PCR; TCRdb has only the in-frame clones, and not every one. The sample has about 76,000 clones; roughly 90% are singletons. The material sequenced was peripheral blood, taken on day 0 of AZD1222 vaccination. These receptor sequences come from an adult in good health.

The genes are TRBV2 and TRBJ1-5; D gene unclear. The V and J ends lost 5 bases and 1 base respectively, with 9 bases between them. This CDR3 has 14 residues. The germline V gene has CDR1 SNHLY and CDR2 FYNNEI. The CDR3 DNA is TGTGCCAGCAGTCCTACCGGCAGCAATCAGCCCCAGCATTTT. It translates to CASSPTGSNQPQHF. Looking up the rest from reference TRBV2 and TRBJ1-5 gives the full variable domain: EPEVTQTPSHQVTQMGQEVILRCVPISNHLYFYWYRQILGQKVEFLVSFYNNEISEKSEIFDDQFSVERPDGSNFTLKIRSTKLEDSAMYFCASSPTGSNQPQHFGDGTRLSIL.

V and J are TRBV5-1 and TRBJ1-1; D remains ambiguous. Germline V CDR1 and CDR2: SGHRS, YFSETQ. V dropped 3 bases and J dropped 1 base, with 10 bases sitting between them. The CDR3 runs 14 residues. The chain's CDR3 is CASSSLVGNTEAFF. The CDR3 coding sequence is TGCGCCAGCAGCTCCTTGGTGGGGAACACTGAAGCTTTCTTT.

This chain joins TRBV12-3 or TRBV12-4 and TRBJ2-7; D might be TRBD1 (5 bases). Trimming stripped 1 base from V and 1 base from J, with 5 bases between. There are 13 residues in the CDR3. CDR3 region: CASSLGQSYEQYF. For the CDR3, the DNA is TGTGCCAGCAGTTTAGGACAGTCCTACGAGCAGTACTTC.

The gene calls are TRBV19 and TRBJ2-7, with 13 bases identical to TRBD2. The CDR3 has 17 residues. V lost 1 base to trimming and J lost 7 bases; unmatched junction nucleotides: 10. Germline V gives CDR1 LNHDA, CDR2 SQIVND (reference sequence). As DNA, the CDR3 is TGTGCCAGTAGTATAGTCATCGGACTAGCGGGAGTCGGTGAGCAGTACTTC. This encodes CASSIVIGLAGVGEQYF.

The J gene is TRBJ1-1, the V gene TRBV15; 12 bases align to TRBD1. Germline loops: CDR1 LNHNV, CDR2 YYDKDF (reference sequence). The CDR3 sequence is 18 residues long. After removal of 3 bases from V and 3 bases from J, the junction contained 11 bases not matched to a gene. CDR3 in amino acids: CATSSKRDRGQWDTEAFF. In DNA form, the CDR3 reads TGTGCCACCAGCAGTAAACGGGACAGGGGGCAGTGGGACACTGAAGCTTTCTTT.

The rearrangement links TRBV7-3 to TRBJ2-3; 7 bases fit TRBD2. V lost 5 bases to trimming and J lost 3 bases; unmatched junction nucleotides: 8. This CDR3 is built from 15 residues. CDR1 and CDR2 (germline): SGHTA, FQGTGA. CDR3: CASSPGGGPTDTQYF. As DNA, the CDR3 is TGTGCCAGCAGCCCGGGGGGAGGGCCAACAGATACGCAGTATTTT.

The CDR3: CASSVGQHQPQHF. The CDR3 coding sequence is TGTGCCAGCAGCGTGGGACAGCATCAGCCCCAGCATTTT. The chain is built from TRBV5-6 and TRBJ1-5; 7 nucleotides match TRBD1. CDR1 and CDR2 from the germline V gene are SGHDT and YYEEEE. J was trimmed by 5 bases and V by 4 bases; bases with no gene match: 3. The CDR3 sequence is 13 residues long.

CDR3 protein: CASSTYLRDTTEAFF. The CDR3 region has the DNA TGTGCCAGCAGTACCTATCTCCGGGACACCACTGAAGCTTTCTTT. The chain has TRBV6-5 and TRBJ1-1; D is possibly TRBD1 (6 bases). CDR3 size: 15 residues. Germline CDR1 and CDR2: MNHEY and SVGAGI. Trimming removed 5 bases from V and 4 bases from J, with 17 bases in between.

The chain combines TRBV12-3 or TRBV12-4 with TRBJ1-2; D might be TRBD1 (5 bases). This CDR3 contains 13 residues. V was clipped by 11 bases and J by 5 bases, with 18 bases between them. The CDR3 is CASSKGREYGYTF. The CDR3, as DNA: TGTGCCTCAAGTAAAGGCAGGGAGTATGGCTACACCTTC.

This chain uses TRBV19 with TRBJ2-7; the D gene is possibly TRBD2 (5 bases). The CDR3 is 13 residues long. The V gene's germline CDR1 is LNHDA and CDR2 SQIVND (reference sequence). Trimming pared 1 base from V and 5 bases from J, leaving 9 bases between. In DNA, the CDR3 is TGTGCCAGTAGTATAGTACGGGGAAACGAGCAGTACTTC. Amino acid sequence: CASSIVRGNEQYF.

The V gene is TRBV18, the J gene TRBJ1-2; D is unclear. V was shortened by 2 bases and J by 6 bases, with 13 bases between the two germline ends. The CDR3 totals 14 residues. Germline loops: CDR1 KGHSH, CDR2 LQKENI. This chain's CDR3 is CASSPEDGLNGYTF. CDR3 nucleotides: TGTGCCAGCTCACCAGAAGACGGATTGAATGGCTACACCTTC.

V and J are TRBV5-1 and TRBJ1-2; unclear D gene. The CDR3 loop spans 13 amino acids. V dropped 7 bases and J dropped 4 bases, with 14 bases sitting between them. Germline CDR1 and CDR2: SGHRS and YFSETQ. CDR3 sequence: CASGRSDFYGYTF. CDR3 coding DNA: TGCGCCAGCGGACGCAGTGACTTCTATGGCTACACCTTC.

This clone was detected once. The CDR3 coding sequence is TGTGCCAGCAGCTTGCCGCCAGCCTATAATTCACCCCTCCACTTT. Protein: CASSLPPAYNSPLHF. The V and J genes are TRBV5-6 and TRBJ1-6; D uncertain. This CDR3 comprises 15 residues. V was clipped by 1 base and J by 2 bases, with 7 bases between them. Germline V gene data show CDR1 as SGHDT and CDR2 as YYEEEE.

This clone has just one count. The chain joins TRBV7-9 to TRBJ1-2; a weak D match, TRBD1 (5 bases). Germline-derived CDR1 and CDR2 are SEHNR and FQNEAQ (reference sequence). The CDR3 consists of 14 residues. The V and J ends lost 2 bases and 3 bases respectively, with 10 bases between them. The CDR3 DNA is TGTGCCAGCAGCTTAAAGCAGACAGACTATGGCTACACCTTC. As protein: CASSLKQTDYGYTF.

The V and J genes are TRBV30 and TRBJ2-4; 7 bases align to TRBD1. Per the germline V gene, CDR1 is GTSNPN and CDR2 is SVGIG (reference sequence). V lost 8 bases and J lost 6; bases outside the gene matches: 10. The CDR3 extends over 13 amino acids. The CDR3 is CAQWVTGRNIQYF. CDR3 nucleotides: TGTGCCCAATGGGTGACAGGGAGAAACATTCAGTACTTC.

This chain links TRBV7-8 with TRBJ2-3, with a possible D match to TRBD1 (5 bases). Trimming left V 5 bases short and J 2 bases short, with 14 bases between. CDR1 and CDR2 (germline): SGHVS, FQNEAQ. The CDR3 spans 15 residues. The CDR3 nucleotides read TGTGCCAGCAGCCAAACAGGAGTTACCACAGATACGCAGTATTTT. Translating gives CASSQTGVTTDTQYF. Full variable domain (rest looked up from reference TRBV7-8 and TRBJ2-3): GAGVSQSPRYKVAKRGQDVALRCDPISGHVSLFWYQQALGQGPEFLTYFQNEAQLDKSGLPSDRFFAERPEGSVSTLKIQRTQQEDSAVYLCASSQTGVTTDTQYFGPGTRLTVL.

The J gene is TRBJ1-2, the V gene TRBV7-8; a possible D gene is TRBD1 (5 bases). V was trimmed by 5 bases and J by 0 bases, leaving 13 bases between them. Germline CDR1 and CDR2: SGHVS and FQNEAQ. CDR3 length: 15 amino acids. The CDR3 protein is CASSPGRLSNYGYTF. CDR3 sequence (DNA): TGTGCCAGCAGCCCAGGGCGGCTTTCTAACTATGGCTACACCTTC.

This rearrangement joins TRBV24-1 to TRBJ2-3; 8 bases match TRBD2. The junction had 5 bases not matched to a gene; V was cut back by 3 bases and J by 4 bases. CDR1 and CDR2 (germline): KGHDR, SFDVKD. The CDR3 has 15 residues. This chain's CDR3 is CATSDKRGSADTQYF. CDR3 in DNA: TGTGCCACCAGTGATAAGCGGGGGAGTGCAGATACGCAGTATTTT.

The chain employs TRBV10-3 and TRBJ2-7, with a tentative D call TRBD1 (5 bases). V shed 2 bases and J shed 6 bases, with 8 bases lying between them. The length of the CDR3 is 12 residues. Germline loops: CDR1 ENHRY, CDR2 SYGVKD. CDR3 coding DNA: TGTGCCATCAGTGAGGGGGCAGGCGAGCAGTACTTC. This translates into CAISEGAGEQYF.

The rearrangement links TRBV10-2 to TRBJ2-7; D possibly matches TRBD1 or TRBD2 (5 bases each). CDR1 WSHSY and CDR2 SAAADI come from the germline V gene. With 9 bases removed from V and 6 bases from J, the gap between germline ends came to 21 bases. The CDR3 spans 14 residues. This CDR3 is CASRSGTLFSEQYF. The CDR3 DNA reads as TGCGCCAGTCGAAGTGGGACCTTGTTCTCCGAGCAGTACTTC.

The chain has TRBV2 and TRBJ2-1; D unclear. Germline loops: CDR1 SNHLY, CDR2 FYNNEI. The CDR3 is 12 residues long. The V end was cut by 7 bases, the J end by 8 bases, with 12 bases between. The DNA of the CDR3 is TGTGCCAGCAAGGGTAAACCCGATGAGCAGTTCTTC. Its translation: CASKGKPDEQFF.

To note about this clone: The junction departs from germline at one end; a sequencing error may be responsible. CDR3 nucleotides: TGTGCCAGCAGCGCCATCGCCCCTAGACACACAGATACACAGTATTTT. Translation: CASSAIAPRHTDTQYF. V usage is TRBV5-6 and J usage is TRBJ2-3; D gene ambiguous. Looked up from germline, CDR1 is SGHDT and CDR2 is YYEEEE. The length of the CDR3 is 16 residues.

J is TRBJ1-1 and V is TRBV4-2, with no clear D. Germline-derived CDR1 and CDR2 are LGHNA and YNFKEQ. The CDR3 sequence is 14 residues long. The germline V and J ends were trimmed by 1 base and 2 bases, with 8 bases remaining between them. This CDR3 reads CASSQGARNTEAFF. The CDR3 nucleotides read TGTGCCAGCAGCCAAGGGGCCAGAAACACTGAAGCTTTCTTT.

Points on this clone: The sample contains more than one DNA sequence encoding this CDR3. The chain has TRBV5-5 and TRBJ2-5; 9 bases match TRBD2. CDR1 and CDR2 (germline): SGHKS, YYEKEE (reference sequence). The CDR3 runs 15 residues. V lost 0 bases to trimming and J lost 5 bases; unmatched junction nucleotides: 5. CDR3 sequence (DNA): TGTGCCAGCAGCTTGGCCGCGGCGGGGGGGGAGACCCAGTACTTC. The encoded protein is CASSLAAAGGETQYF.

This rearrangement joins TRBV2 to TRBJ2-1; D is possibly TRBD1 (5 bases). This CDR3 has 14 amino acids. V was pared by 5 bases and J by 6 bases, with 14 bases between. Germline V gene lookup returns CDR1 SNHLY and CDR2 FYNNEI. Here the CDR3 reads CASSWGRNGNEQFF. CDR3 DNA: TGTGCCAGCAGTTGGGGCCGCAACGGCAATGAGCAGTTCTTC.

The rearrangement uses TRBV7-2 and TRBJ2-3, with D perhaps matching TRBD2 (5 bases). This CDR3 contains 13 residues. Germline CDR1 and CDR2: SGHTA and FQGNSA. V was cut by 4 bases and J by 9 bases, with 14 bases left in between. The CDR3 here is CASSSPAVATQYF. The CDR3 DNA reads TGTGCCAGCAGCTCCCCTGCGGTAGCGACGCAGTATTTT.

The chain recombines TRBV30 with TRBJ2-3; D may correspond to TRBD1 or TRBD2 (5 bases each). Trimming shortened V by 1 base and J by 2 bases, and 7 bases separated the two germline ends. The germline CDR1 and CDR2 sequences are GTSNPN and SVGIG (reference sequence). The CDR3 spans 13 residues. Written as DNA, the CDR3 is TGTGCCTGGAGTGAAGGGACCACAGATACGCAGTATTTT. It is translated as CAWSEGTTDTQYF. The whole variable domain, remainder taken from reference TRBV30 and TRBJ2-3, is SQTIHQWPATLVQPVGSPLSLECTVEGTSNPNLYWYRQAAGRGLQLLFYSVGIGQISSEVPQNLSASRPQDRQFILSSKKLLLSDSGFYLCAWSEGTTDTQYFGPGTRLTVL.